This T cell receptor beta chain was sequenced for a study of T cells in Graves' hyperthyroidism and ophthalmopathy. Details on this clonotype: At one end, the junction sequence differs from germline, possibly due to a read error.

The TCR beta CDR3 regions underwent amplification using RNA transcripts as the source. An initial round of RT-PCR targeting the TCR CDR3 relied on the HTBI primer set. Each CDR3 protein is one row after TCRdb ran MiXCR on the multiplex PCR reads. Of roughly 580,000 distinct CDR3 sequences in the sample, about 15% were seen once. For the diagnoses, clinical symptoms, serum thyroxine and TRAb, thyroid ultrasound and orbital computed tomography were used. The blood sample was taken at first hyperthyroidism diagnosis, before any ophthalmopathy symptoms. Sequencing was performed on blood. The clonotype comes from a woman aged 25 to 39 with Graves' hyperthyroidism that later progressed to Graves' ophthalmopathy.

The CDR3 region has the DNA TGTGCCAACAGTACTCTAACAGAGAACACTGAAGCTTTCTTT. It translates to CANSTLTENTEAFF. This rearrangement joins TRBV6-5 to TRBJ1-1; D call uncertain. Germline loops: CDR1 MNHEY, CDR2 SVGAGI. The CDR3 length is 14 residues.